This TCR beta chain originates from a study of shared clonotypes between healthy human individuals. Study outcomes and limitations: In contrast to clonotypes shared by all four donors, non-shared clonotypes had lower generation probabilities. It was anticipated that sequencing depth would influence how many clonotypes donors shared.

Assay used: immunoSEQ multiplex PCR; TCRdb lists only in-frame clones, some missing. The data contain 2 million to 2.5 million clones, 85% to 95% of them singletons. Of note for this clone: Its target is not known.

V was pared by 3 bases and J by 7 bases, with 16 bases between. This CDR3 spans 14 amino acids. Germline lookup yields CDR1 SGHTA and CDR2 FQGNSA. This sequence joins TRBV7-2 and TRBJ2-7; weak D call: TRBD2 (5 bases). The TCR was taken from a man between 18 and 35 years old in good health. Sequenced material: naive CD4+ T cells sorted from blood. The subset was: CD45RA+ positively selected. The CDR3 DNA sequence: TGTGCCAGCAGCTTCGGAGCGGCCCCAGGAGAGCAGTACTTC. It translates to CASSFGAAPGEQYF.